This TCR beta chain was found in a study of blood T cells in healthy people across ages. On the study more broadly: When template switching was applied, about one barcoded beta molecule was captured per two T cells.

Primers used in a second PCR of about 7 to 11 cycles were a sample-barcoded 5' primer and a J-beta primer mix. The authors tagged each cDNA molecule using a template-switch adaptor with 12 random nucleotides. From the 5' RACE reads, TCRdb called clonotypes with MiXCR, one entry per CDR3 protein. The data show roughly 1.9 million distinct CDR3 sequences, around 40% seen once. Caucasian individuals from Russia who were healthy and aged roughly 6 to 95 acted as donors. This clonotype was sampled from a human donor in good health. Sequenced input: blood.

In DNA, the CDR3 is TGTGCCTTCCGGAATGGTATAGGGTTCAACGAGCAGTACTTC. Translating gives CAFRNGIGFNEQYF. This chain uses TRBV30 with TRBJ2-7; D is undetermined. CDR1 is GTSNPN and CDR2 is SVGIG in the germline V gene (reference sequence). The CDR3 consists of 14 residues. V was shortened by 7 bases and J by 5 bases, with 21 bases between the two germline ends.